Included here is one T cell receptor beta chain sequence, with context. Its antigen is undetermined. This entry is derived from a study of cytomegalovirus exposure and HLA in healthy donors. The CDR3 covers 17 residues. Germline V gene data show CDR1 as SEHNR and CDR2 as FQNEAQ (reference sequence). With 5 bases clipped from V and 5 bases from J, the junction kept 16 bases outside the gene matches. Notes on the study in general: Available immune exposure information was restricted to CMV serostatus only. Exclusion applied to some V segments, including TRBV6-2 and TRBV6-3, as they were indistinguishable.

PCR amplification relied on 60 Vbeta primers (plus 13 Jbeta primers). As originally analysed: The count from a later analysis was about 80 million unique TCR beta chains, about 10 million of them shared. Method: immunoSEQ multiplex PCR; TCRdb's copy keeps in-frame clones and lacks some. That table furnishes V, J and clone size, whereas the DNA furnished D and trimming. The top ten hold approximately 2.3% of the sample, which has around 140,000 clones, 70% to 85% seen once. This receptor was taken from a male donor in good health and CMV-seronegative. The chain joins TRBV7-9 to TRBJ2-5; 8 bases are a match to TRBD2. Sequencing was done on a sample of PBMCs. In DNA, the CDR3 is TGTGCCAGCAGCCCGTCCCCGGGACTAGTCGTAGGCGAGACCCAGTACTTC. This gives the protein CASSPSPGLVVGETQYF.